One and the same sample provided the 19 T cell receptor beta chains below, sequenced in a study of blood T cell repertoires in COVID-19. Method: immunoSEQ multiplex PCR; TCRdb's copy keeps in-frame clones and lacks some. The table shows approximately 200,000 clones, with around 84% occurring only once. Sample: peripheral blood. All receptors derive from a woman over 75 with COVID-19, enrolled during active disease.

The chain couples TRBV5-1 to TRBJ1-2; TRBD1 matches 7 bases. Losses at the gene ends were 3 bases for V and 6 bases for J; bases not matched to a gene: 14. Germline V gene data show CDR1 as SGHRS and CDR2 as YFSETQ. This CDR3 has 16 amino acids. CDR3: CASSYGRQGASDGYTF. The CDR3 DNA reads as TGCGCCAGCAGCTATGGCCGACAGGGTGCATCGGATGGCTACACCTTC.

This chain connects TRBV25-1 to TRBJ1-3; tentatively, D is TRBD1 (6 bases). Germline CDR1 MGHDK, CDR2 SYGVNS. The CDR3 consists of 17 residues. Trimming removed 3 bases at V and 4 bases at J, with 19 bases between. DNA of the CDR3: TGTGCCAGCAGTGAGCCCCGTCCGGGGGGGGCGGGAAACACCATATATTTT. It is translated as CASSEPRPGGAGNTIYF.

This chain uses TRBV28 with TRBJ1-2; TRBD1 matches 10 bases. Germline CDR1 reads MDHEN; CDR2 reads SYDVKM. This CDR3 has 13 residues. V lost 6 bases, J lost 5 bases, and 3 bases stayed unmatched. The CDR3 region is CASRPGQGYGYTF. DNA of the CDR3: TGTGCCAGCAGACCGGGACAGGGGTATGGCTACACCTTC.

This sequence joins TRBV7-9 and TRBJ1-3; tentative D call: TRBD1 (6 bases). Trimming took off 5 bases at V and 1 base at J, with 12 bases between the two ends. The CDR3 runs to 15 residues. Germline values: CDR1 SEHNR, CDR2 FQNEAQ (reference sequence). Here the CDR3 reads CASSSRTESGNTIYF. In DNA form, the CDR3 reads TGTGCCAGCAGCAGTAGGACAGAATCTGGAAACACCATATATTTT. The full variable domain, in which reference TRBV7-9 and TRBJ1-3 provide the parts outside the CDR3, is DTGVSQNPRHKITKRGQNVTFRCDPISEHNRLYWYRQTLGQGPEFLTYFQNEAQLEKSRLLSDRFSAERPKGSFSTLEIQRTEQGDSAMYLCASSSRTESGNTIYFGEGSWLTVV.

The chain employs TRBV18 and TRBJ2-5; D is undetermined. Trimming removed 4 bases at V and 5 bases at J, with 11 bases between. This CDR3 contains 13 residues. Per germline, CDR1 KGHSH and CDR2 LQKENI. CDR3 in amino acids: CASSRNLGETQYF. In nucleotides, the CDR3 is TGTGCCAGCTCACGGAACCTCGGGGAGACCCAGTACTTC.

The J gene is TRBJ2-7, the V gene TRBV10-3; 9 bases line up with TRBD2. Trimming at V came to 3 bases and at J to 0 bases, leaving 9 bases not matched to a gene. From germline, CDR1 is ENHRY and CDR2 SYGVKD. This CDR3 comprises 17 residues. The CDR3 nucleotides are TGTGCCATCAGTGATGCTAGCGGGGTTTATTCCTCCTACGAGCAGTACTTC. This gives the protein CAISDASGVYSSYEQYF.

This chain uses TRBV10-3 with TRBJ1-5, with 8 bases matching TRBD1. With 6 bases clipped from V and 4 bases from J, the junction kept 5 bases outside the gene matches. The CDR3 is 14 amino acids. Germline V lookup: CDR1 ENHRY, CDR2 SYGVKD. CDR3 coding DNA: TGTGCCATCAGGCCGGACAGGGAGAATCAGCCCCAGCATTTT. As protein: CAIRPDRENQPQHF.

CDR3 DNA sequence: TGTGCCAGTAGTCCCATCGGACAGGGGGCGGCTCAGCCCCAGCATTTT. It translates to CASSPIGQGAAQPQHF. The chain has TRBV19 and TRBJ1-5, with 11 bases fitting TRBD1. The CDR3 loop spans 16 amino acids. J was trimmed by 6 bases and V by 5 bases; bases with no gene match: 9. Germline loops: CDR1 LNHDA, CDR2 SQIVND (reference sequence).

V gene TRBV6-1 combines with J gene TRBJ1-3, with D possibly matching TRBD1 (5 bases). Germline CDR1 MNHNS, CDR2 SASEGT. The CDR3 loop spans 16 amino acids. V gave up 2 bases and J gave up 2 bases, with 13 bases separating them. The CDR3 region is CASSERQGGAGNTIYF. DNA for the CDR3: TGTGCCAGCAGTGAACGGCAGGGAGGGGCTGGAAACACCATATATTTT.

This sequence joins TRBV29-1 and TRBJ2-1; D is possibly TRBD1 (6 bases). Germline V CDR1 and CDR2: SQVTM, ANQGSEA. The CDR3 is 13 amino acids. V lost 2 bases to trimming and J lost 5 bases, with 10 bases between them. The CDR3 nucleotides are TGCAGCGTTGAAAGGGGGACACACAATGAGCAGTTCTTC. Amino acids: CSVERGTHNEQFF.

The V and J genes are TRBV6-2 or TRBV6-3 and TRBJ2-7; 7 bases map to TRBD2. Germline CDR1 reads MNHEY; CDR2 reads SVGEGT. J was trimmed by 0 bases and V by 4 bases; bases with no gene match: 12. This CDR3 is built from 17 residues. The CDR3 nucleotides read TGTGCCAGCAGTTCACCCCCCCGGGGGGACTCCTCCTACGAGCAGTACTTC. Translating it yields CASSSPPRGDSSYEQYF.

The genes are TRBV5-1 and TRBJ2-3; perhaps TRBD1 as D (5 bases). V gave up 0 bases and J gave up 2 bases, with 10 bases separating them. The CDR3 totals 15 residues. Germline assignment: CDR1 SGHRS and CDR2 YFSETQ. CDR3 sequence: CASSLEARDTDTQYF. Here the CDR3 DNA reads TGCGCCAGCAGCTTGGAGGCCAGGGACACAGATACGCAGTATTTT.

The gene calls are TRBV4-3 and TRBJ1-4; TRBD1 might be the D (6 bases). V was pared by 0 bases and J by 10 bases, with 15 bases between. The length of the CDR3 is 15 residues. The germline gives CDR1 LGHNA, CDR2 YSLEER. CDR3: CASSQDSPGAGKLFF. The DNA for the CDR3 is TGCGCCAGCAGCCAAGATAGCCCAGGGGCGGGAAAACTGTTTTTT.

The chain uses TRBV29-1 and TRBJ1-2, with 8 bases identical to TRBD1. The junction had 8 bases not matched to a gene; V was cut back by 5 bases and J by 3 bases. This CDR3 is 14 amino acids long. Germline-derived CDR1 and CDR2 are SQVTM and ANQGSEA. The CDR3 loop is CSVRRQGAHYGYTF. The CDR3 nucleotides are TGCAGCGTTCGTCGCCAGGGGGCTCACTATGGCTACACCTTC.

The V call is TRBV3-1 (or the pseudogene TRBV3-2), the J call TRBJ2-3; 7 bases fit TRBD1. The CDR3 length is 14 residues. With V trimmed by 3 bases and J by 5 bases, 5 bases remained unmatched. Germline V gene data show CDR1 as LGHDT and CDR2 as YNNKEL (reference sequence). CDR3 nucleotide sequence: TGTGCCAGCAGCCATCTGGGGGACAGAGATACGCAGTATTTT. It codes for CASSHLGDRDTQYF.

The chain uses TRBV5-1 and TRBJ2-5; D gene uncertain. Germline-derived CDR1 and CDR2 are SGHRS and YFSETQ. Trimming took 4 bases from V and 3 from J, leaving 10 bases between them. This CDR3 has 13 amino acids. Written as DNA, the CDR3 is TGCGCCAGCAGCGTCCGGGTAGAAGAGACCCAGTACTTC. Its translation is CASSVRVEETQYF.

The V gene is TRBV2, the J gene TRBJ1-1; TRBD1 might be the D (5 bases). V was pared by 4 bases and J by 7 bases, with 7 bases between. The CDR3 is 11 amino acids. Germline assignment: CDR1 SNHLY and CDR2 FYNNEI. As DNA, the CDR3 is TGTGCCAGCAGTGTACAGGTTGAAGCTTTCTTT. Its translation is CASSVQVEAFF.

J is TRBJ2-7 and V is TRBV7-9; D is possibly TRBD1 (6 bases). The CDR3 runs 15 residues. The V end lost 1 base, the J end lost 3 bases, and 13 bases lay between the germline ends. The V gene's germline CDR1 is SEHNR and CDR2 FQNEAQ (reference sequence). CDR3 in amino acids: CASSLGTAAIYEQYF. DNA of the CDR3: TGTGCCAGCAGCTTAGGGACAGCCGCCATCTACGAGCAGTACTTC.

The chain has TRBV11-2 and TRBJ1-1; the match to TRBD1 covers 8 bases. Unmatched junction bases numbered 1, after V lost 3 bases and J lost 4 bases. Germline values: CDR1 SGHAT, CDR2 FQNNGV. CDR3 length equals 13 residues. CDR3: CASSLDRVTEAFF. CDR3 DNA: TGTGCCAGCAGCTTGGACAGGGTCACTGAAGCTTTCTTT. Drawing the rest from reference TRBV11-2 and TRBJ1-1, the complete variable domain is EAGVAQSPRYKIIEKRQSVAFWCNPISGHATLYWYQQILGQGPKLLIQFQNNGVVDDSQLPKDRFSAERLKGVDSTLKIQPAKLEDSAVYLCASSLDRVTEAFFGQGTRLTVV.